This note documents a single T cell receptor (beta chain) sequence. The record originates from a study of blood T cell repertoires in COVID-19. Study context: The United States, Italy and Spain supplied acute and convalescent COVID-19 samples. PBMCs, B-cell-depleted T cells, or T cells provided the cDNA or gDNA that made up the material.

During active infection, Seattle patients enrolled and were then monitored through disease. Per the germline V gene, CDR1 is SGHDT and CDR2 is YYEEEE. The CDR3 covers 16 residues. V shed 0 bases and J 2 bases; nucleotides not matched to a gene: 5. In the source study's methods: Reference gene primer amplification gave nucleated cell count estimates. Data came from immunoSEQ multiplex PCR; TCRdb stores just in-frame clones and leaves some out. The DNA gave D and trimming, while V, J and clone size come from that table. The sample lists under 250,000 clones, more than 75% seen once, with 11% in the top ten.

Sequencing used peripheral blood. This TCR was recovered from a man aged 50-60 years with COVID-19, enrolled during active disease. The rearrangement joins TRBV5-6 to TRBJ2-5; TRBD2 aligns across 9 bases. CDR3: CASSLASGTIQETQYF. The CDR3 region has the DNA TGTGCCAGCAGCTTGGCTAGCGGGACAATACAAGAGACCCAGTACTTC.